This TCR beta chain is from a study of shared clonotypes between healthy human individuals. The split of CD4+ cells yielded CD45RA+ naive and CD45RA-negative memory subsets. Clones were sequenced by immunoSEQ multiplex PCR, and TCRdb holds only the in-frame ones, with some missing. The sample includes 2,500,000 or so clones, 90% to 95% of them seen just once. The study, taken as a whole, reports: Approximately 5.1% was the fraction of naive CD4 clonotypes found shared across a few donors. The study's rarefaction showed incomplete sorted-subset sequencing despite large depth.

On this clone itself: The antigen is unknown.

The CDR3 is 13 residues long. V gave up 8 bases and J gave up 7 bases; unmatched junction bases: 4. The germline V gene encodes CDR1 SNHLY and CDR2 FYNNEI. This sequence joins TRBV2 and TRBJ1-6; 8 nucleotides align to TRBD1. Sequencing input: naive CD4+ T cells sorted from blood. As for subset: CD45RA+ positively selected. The sequence was obtained from a man younger than 35 in good health. CDR3 in amino acids: CASGQGENSPLHF. The CDR3 DNA follows: TGTGCCAGCGGACAGGGAGAGAATTCACCCCTCCACTTT.